The 26 T cell receptor beta chains presented below share a single source sample, sequenced in a study of T cell responses to AZD1222 COVID-19 vaccine. Clones were read by immunoSEQ multiplex PCR, and TCRdb kept only the in-frame ones, dropping some. The table lists about 100,000 clones, around 90% of them singletons. The sample here was peripheral blood, taken on day 0 of AZD1222 vaccination. These receptors came from an adult in good health.

The chain uses TRBV30 and TRBJ1-5, with D unclear. The CDR3 loop spans 13 amino acids. The germline V gene encodes CDR1 GTSNPN and CDR2 SVGIG (reference sequence). Trimming stripped 1 base from V and 0 bases from J, with 4 bases between. For the CDR3, the DNA is TGTGCCTGGAGTGAGGATAGCAATCAGCCCCAGCATTTT. Protein sequence: CAWSEDSNQPQHF.

The J gene is TRBJ2-1, the V gene TRBV13, with a possible D match to TRBD2 (7 bases). CDR3 size: 16 residues. CDR1 is PRHDT, CDR2 FYEKMQ, per germline (reference sequence). With 5 bases removed from V and 4 bases from J, the gap between germline ends came to 18 bases. The CDR3 is CASSPARGAGYNEQFF. The CDR3 region has the DNA TGTGCCAGCAGCCCTGCCCGGGGGGCGGGTTACAATGAGCAGTTCTTC. Together with reference TRBV13 and TRBJ2-1, the CDR3 gives the full variable domain: AAGVIQSPRHLIKEKRETATLKCYPIPRHDTVYWYQQGPGQDPQFLISFYEKMQSDKGSIPDRFSAQQFSDYHSELNMSSLELGDSALYFCASSPARGAGYNEQFFGPGTRLTVL.

This clone showed up just once. This chain links TRBV5-1 with TRBJ2-7, with 7 bases identical to TRBD2. V was pared by 1 base and J by 3 bases, with 4 bases of the junction left unmatched. Germline V gene data show CDR1 as SGHRS and CDR2 as YFSETQ. The CDR3 is made up of 14 amino acids. CDR3 in amino acids: CASSLSGAYYEQYF. CDR3 nucleotide sequence: TGCGCCAGCAGCTTGAGCGGGGCGTACTACGAGCAGTACTTC.

The V and J genes are TRBV5-1 and TRBJ2-1; D remains ambiguous. This CDR3 is 12 amino acids long. Germline values: CDR1 SGHRS, CDR2 YFSETQ. V was trimmed by 1 base and J by 6 bases, leaving 5 bases between them. This chain's CDR3 is CASSLNPNEQFF. The CDR3 DNA reads TGCGCCAGCAGCTTGAACCCCAATGAGCAGTTCTTC.

The chain employs TRBV4-2 and TRBJ2-1; 8 bases align to TRBD2. Looked up from germline, CDR1 is LGHNA and CDR2 is YNFKEQ. Trimming at V came to 2 bases and at J to 13 bases, leaving 10 bases not matched to a gene. The CDR3 spans 14 residues. CDR3 sequence: CASSQRTSGSIQFF. The CDR3 DNA reads as TGTGCCAGCAGCCAACGTACAAGCGGGAGTATCCAGTTCTTC.

This sequence joins TRBV19 and TRBJ1-1; perhaps TRBD1 as D (5 bases). Germline CDR1 is LNHDA and CDR2 is SQIVND (reference sequence). V shed 8 bases and J shed 0 bases, with 16 bases lying between them. The CDR3 is 15 amino acids. CDR3: CASHDRQFMNTEAFF. The CDR3 coding sequence is TGTGCCAGTCACGATAGACAGTTCATGAACACTGAAGCTTTCTTT.

This chain joins TRBV5-5 and TRBJ2-5; D is unresolved. V was pared by 0 bases and J by 2 bases, with 11 bases between. From germline, CDR1 is SGHKS and CDR2 YYEKEE (reference sequence). The CDR3 has 15 residues. This CDR3 reads CASSLGLRAQETQYF. CDR3 coding DNA: TGTGCCAGCAGCTTGGGATTAAGAGCACAAGAGACCCAGTACTTC.

This chain joins TRBV19 and TRBJ1-2; a possible D gene is TRBD1 (5 bases). The CDR3 runs to 16 residues. CDR1 and CDR2 from the germline V gene are LNHDA and SQIVND (reference sequence). V shed 3 bases and J shed 5 bases, with 19 bases lying between them. CDR3 DNA: TGTGCCAGTAGTATGGGCGGACCTCACGGGGGGTATGGCTACACCTTC. This encodes CASSMGGPHGGYGYTF.

This chain uses TRBV11-2 with TRBJ1-5, with unresolved D. CDR1 SGHAT and CDR2 FQNNGV come from the germline V gene. This CDR3 is built from 12 residues. V lost 5 bases to trimming and J lost 6 bases, with 8 bases between them. The CDR3 DNA follows: TGTGCCAGCAGCGACCAAGCTCAGCCCCAGCATTTT. The encoded protein is CASSDQAQPQHF.

This rearrangement joins TRBV6-1 to TRBJ1-1; D is uncertain. Trimming cost V 2 bases and J 1 base, with 14 bases left between them. The CDR3 loop spans 16 amino acids. The germline gives CDR1 MNHNS, CDR2 SASEGT. This chain's CDR3 is CASSENPTGANTEAFF. DNA of the CDR3: TGTGCCAGCAGTGAAAACCCGACGGGCGCGAACACTGAAGCTTTCTTT.

The chain recombines TRBV5-1 with TRBJ2-1, with 7 bases identical to TRBD1. V dropped 0 bases and J dropped 3; count of bases not matched to a gene: 9. This CDR3 region has 17 residues. Germline V CDR1 and CDR2: SGHRS, YFSETQ. CDR3 amino acids: CASSLVQGTNLYNEQFF. The DNA for the CDR3 is TGCGCCAGCAGCTTGGTACAGGGGACCAACCTCTACAATGAGCAGTTCTTC.

The chain links TRBV6-6 to TRBJ1-5; TRBD1 is a possible D gene (6 bases). Germline CDR1 reads MNHNY; CDR2 reads SVGAGI (reference sequence). This CDR3 comprises 13 residues. V lost 9 bases and J 6 bases, leaving 15 bases between the germline ends. The DNA of the CDR3 is TGTGCCAGTACCGGGGGCCGCGGTCAGCCCCAGCATTTT. This codes for CASTGGRGQPQHF.

The chain combines TRBV5-1 with TRBJ2-7; 7 bases map to TRBD2. Per the germline V gene, CDR1 is SGHRS and CDR2 is YFSETQ. This CDR3 has 14 amino acids. The J segment lost 0 bases and the V segment lost 9 bases, leaving 9 bases of the junction unmatched. Here the CDR3 reads CATTRPGGSYEQYF. The DNA for the CDR3 is TGCGCCACCACCCGACCGGGGGGCTCCTACGAGCAGTACTTC. Full variable domain (missing parts from reference TRBV5-1 and TRBJ2-7): KAGVTQTPRYLIKTRGQQVTLSCSPISGHRSVSWYQQTPGQGLQFLFEYFSETQRNKGNFPGRFSGRQFSNSRSEMNVSTLELGDSALYLCATTRPGGSYEQYFGPGTRLTVT.

The chain has TRBV14 and TRBJ1-1; no firm D call. Trimming left V 1 base short and J 0 bases short, with 6 bases between. Germline V gene lookup returns CDR1 SGHDN and CDR2 FVKESK. The CDR3 has 14 amino acids. In nucleotides, the CDR3 is TGTGCCAGCAGCCAAGGGGTCTTGAACACTGAAGCTTTCTTT. Protein: CASSQGVLNTEAFF. Combining the CDR3 with reference TRBV14 and TRBJ1-1 gives the whole variable domain EAGVTQFPSHSVIEKGQTVTLRCDPISGHDNLYWYRRVMGKEIKFLLHFVKESKQDESGMPNNRFLAERTGGTYSTLKVQPAELEDSGVYFCASSQGVLNTEAFFGQGTRLTVV.

V usage is TRBV7-3 and J usage is TRBJ2-2; 9 bases are a match to TRBD2. The trim removed 5 bases at V and 0 bases at J, leaving 4 bases unmatched. Germline-derived CDR1 and CDR2 are SGHTA and FQGTGA. This CDR3 is 16 amino acids long. The CDR3 reads CASSRTSVSNTGELFF. The CDR3 DNA sequence: TGTGCCAGCAGCCGGACTAGCGTATCGAACACCGGGGAGCTGTTTTTT. The full variable domain, in which reference TRBV7-3 and TRBJ2-2 provide the parts outside the CDR3, is GAGVSQTPSNKVTEKGKYVELRCDPISGHTALYWYRQSLGQGPEFLIYFQGTGAADDSGLPNDRFFAVRPEGSVSTLKIQRTERGDSAVYLCASSRTSVSNTGELFFGEGSRLTVL.

This sequence joins TRBV10-3 and TRBJ1-1; 8 bases map to TRBD1. The CDR3 is made up of 13 amino acids. CDR1 and CDR2 (germline): ENHRY, SYGVKD. The J segment lost 7 bases and the V segment lost 7 bases, leaving 8 bases of the junction unmatched. The chain's CDR3 is CAIKTDRANEAFF. CDR3 bases: TGTGCCATCAAGACGGACAGGGCCAATGAAGCTTTCTTT.

This clone was seen only once. The chain recombines TRBV11-2 with TRBJ2-3; no clear D gene. The CDR3 runs 13 residues. The germline gives CDR1 SGHAT, CDR2 FQNNGV. Trimming cost V 2 bases and J 6 bases, with 9 bases left between them. CDR3 in amino acids: CASSLTLLDTQYF. DNA of the CDR3: TGTGCCAGCAGCTTAACTTTGCTCGATACGCAGTATTTT.

The CDR3 loop is CASSSWRQGSNEKLFF. CDR3 bases: TGTGCCAGCAGCTCCTGGCGACAGGGCAGTAATGAAAAACTGTTTTTT. The chain employs TRBV7-6 and TRBJ1-4; TRBD1 matches at 7 bases. Germline-derived CDR1 and CDR2 are SGHVS and FNYEAQ. The CDR3 has 16 residues. Trimming cost V 4 bases and J 4 bases; bases outside gene matches: 9.

The rearrangement joins TRBV4-1 to TRBJ2-5; 9 bases are a match to TRBD2. Unmatched junction bases numbered 11, after V lost 1 base and J lost 5 bases. CDR3 length equals 17 residues. In germline, CDR1 is MGHRA, CDR2 YSYEKL. CDR3 residues: CASSQGVGGREGETQYF. DNA for the CDR3: TGCGCCAGCAGCCAAGGAGTCGGCGGGCGGGAGGGGGAGACCCAGTACTTC.

V gene TRBV7-9 combines with J gene TRBJ2-3; tentative D call: TRBD2 (5 bases). The CDR3 consists of 17 residues. The germline CDR1 and CDR2 sequences are SEHNR and FQNEAQ (reference sequence). Trimming took off 6 bases at V and 2 bases at J, with 21 bases between the two ends. CDR3 DNA sequence: TGTGCCAGCAGACCCTGGGCGGCGGGTACTCTCACAGATACGCAGTATTTT. This sequence encodes CASRPWAAGTLTDTQYF.

In the case of this clone: The same CDR3 can be traced to other DNA sequences in this sample. V is TRBV30 and J is TRBJ2-2, with D hard to call. The V gene's germline CDR1 is GTSNPN and CDR2 SVGIG (reference sequence). This CDR3 contains 11 residues. The V and J ends lost 4 bases and 2 bases respectively, with 2 bases between them. In DNA form, the CDR3 reads TGTGCCTGGAAAAACACCGGGGAGCTGTTTTTT. It codes for CAWKNTGELFF. The variable domain in full, with the rest retrieved from reference TRBV30 and TRBJ2-2, is SQTIHQWPATLVQPVGSPLSLECTVEGTSNPNLYWYRQAAGRGLQLLFYSVGIGQISSEVPQNLSASRPQDRQFILSSKKLLLSDSGFYLCAWKNTGELFFGEGSRLTVL.

This clone was seen a single time. This chain uses TRBV28 with TRBJ1-4, with D perhaps matching TRBD1 (6 bases). Germline CDR1 is MDHEN and CDR2 is SYDVKM. The CDR3 consists of 13 residues. Trimming pared 8 bases from V and 10 bases from J, leaving 17 bases between. The CDR3 nucleotides read TGTGCCAGCTCGTCTGCACAGGGCGGAAAACTGTTTTTT. Amino acid sequence: CASSSAQGGKLFF.

The gene calls are TRBV30 and TRBJ2-2; D gene unclear. There are 13 residues in the CDR3. V lost 0 bases and J 5 bases, leaving 7 bases between the germline ends. CDR1 GTSNPN and CDR2 SVGIG come from the germline V gene (reference sequence). CDR3 DNA sequence: TGTGCCTGGAGTGTAGTATCGACCGGGGAGCTGTTTTTT. It is translated as CAWSVVSTGELFF. The full variable domain, its missing parts supplied by reference TRBV30 and TRBJ2-2, is SQTIHQWPATLVQPVGSPLSLECTVEGTSNPNLYWYRQAAGRGLQLLFYSVGIGQISSEVPQNLSASRPQDRQFILSSKKLLLSDSGFYLCAWSVVSTGELFFGEGSRLTVL.

The chain has TRBV29-1 and TRBJ2-2; 8 nucleotides align to TRBD2. The length of the CDR3 is 12 residues. The germline CDR1 and CDR2 sequences are SQVTM and ANQGSEA. Losses at the gene ends were 6 bases for V and 4 bases for J; bases not matched to a gene: 1. The CDR3 DNA sequence: TGCAGCGTCGGGAGGGCCACCGGGGAGCTGTTTTTT. Translating it yields CSVGRATGELFF.

This chain joins TRBV6-4 and TRBJ2-3, with 8 bases aligning to TRBD2. The CDR3 contains 15 residues. Germline CDR1 MRHNA, CDR2 SNTAGT. With V trimmed by 3 bases and J by 1 base, 3 bases remained unmatched. The CDR3 here is CASSENSGGTDTQYF. CDR3 bases: TGTGCCAGCAGTGAGAATAGCGGGGGCACAGATACGCAGTATTTT.

V usage is TRBV5-1 and J usage is TRBJ1-2, with D maybe TRBD1 (5 bases). Germline-derived CDR1 and CDR2 are SGHRS and YFSETQ. This CDR3 has 14 amino acids. V was pared by 0 bases and J by 7 bases, with 13 bases between. The CDR3, as DNA: TGCGCCAGCAGCTTGGACGGGGGTAAACGTGGCTACACCTTC. This encodes CASSLDGGKRGYTF.